A single sample is the source of the 20 T cell receptor beta chains below, sequenced in a study of T cells in tuberculosis. The time point: new active TB diagnosis, blood taken before or within 7 days of starting treatment. Repertoires were generated with immunoSEQ multiplex PCR, while TCRdb's copy carries only in-frame clones and drops some. The table has 40,000 or so clones, roughly 94% seen once. Source: PBMCs, taken at tuberculosis diagnosis. These receptors were obtained from an adult with tuberculosis.

The chain carries TRBV29-1 and TRBJ2-6, with 8 bases that match TRBD1. Per the germline V gene, CDR1 is SQVTM and CDR2 is ANQGSEA. V trimming: 7 bases; J trimming: 0 bases; junction bases outside the gene matches: 8. CDR3 length: 16 amino acids. The CDR3: CSALGTGFSGANVLTF. The CDR3 coding sequence is TGCAGCGCCCTCGGGACAGGTTTCTCTGGGGCCAACGTCCTGACTTTC. Full variable domain (outside the CDR3, taken from reference TRBV29-1 and TRBJ2-6): SAVISQKPSRDICQRGTSLTIQCQVDSQVTMMFWYRQQPGQSLTLIATANQGSEATYESGFVIDKFPISRPNLTFSTLTVSNMSPEDSSIYLCSALGTGFSGANVLTFGAGSRLTVL.

Points on this clone: One junction end disagrees with the germline gene, perhaps due to a read error. The V gene is TRBV5-1, the J gene TRBJ1-3, with D possibly matching TRBD1 (5 bases). Looked up from germline, CDR1 is SGHRS and CDR2 is YFSETQ. This CDR3 is built from 15 residues. The CDR3 region is CASCTGELVGSTIYF. CDR3 nucleotides: TGCGCCAGCTGCACGGGGGAGCTAGTCGGAAGCACCATATATTTT.

V and J are TRBV6-5 and TRBJ1-5, with D hard to call. V was pared by 6 bases and J by 2 bases, with 11 bases between. The CDR3 spans 14 residues. Germline V CDR1 and CDR2: MNHEY, SVGAGI. CDR3 DNA: TGTGCCAGCAGCCTAGACGGAGGCAATCAGCCCCAGCATTTT. It codes for CASSLDGGNQPQHF.

The chain links TRBV4-1 to TRBJ1-3; D might be TRBD1 (5 bases). There are 16 residues in the CDR3. CDR1 is MGHRA and CDR2 is YSYEKL in the germline V gene. The V end lost 9 bases, the J end lost 4 bases, and 22 bases lay between the germline ends. CDR3 residues: CASRPVGGPPGNTIYF. The CDR3 nucleotides are TGCGCCAGTAGGCCAGTCGGGGGACCGCCCGGAAACACCATATATTTT.

J is TRBJ1-5 and V is TRBV2, with TRBD1 matching 7 bases. V lost 5 bases and J lost 1; bases outside the gene matches: 5. Germline assignment: CDR1 SNHLY and CDR2 FYNNEI. This CDR3 region has 15 residues. The CDR3 sequence: CASSTGVMSNQPQHF. CDR3 DNA: TGTGCCAGCAGTACAGGGGTTATGAGCAATCAGCCCCAGCATTTT.

The chain recombines TRBV5-5 with TRBJ2-7, with D maybe TRBD2 (7 bases). Trimming left V 1 base short and J 2 bases short, with 19 bases between. CDR1 is SGHKS and CDR2 is YYEKEE in the germline V gene (reference sequence). The CDR3 runs 17 residues. Here the CDR3 DNA reads TGTGCCAGCAGCTTGTTTGGGCGGGGGACAAACCCCTACGAGCAGTACTTC. It translates to CASSLFGRGTNPYEQYF. The full variable domain, with the rest looked up from reference TRBV5-5 and TRBJ2-7, is DAGVTQSPTHLIKTRGQQVTLRCSPISGHKSVSWYQQVLGQGPQFIFQYYEKEERGRGNFPDRFSARQFPNYSSELNVNALLLGDSALYLCASSLFGRGTNPYEQYFGPGTRLTVT.

The chain carries TRBV28 and TRBJ2-1, with D possibly matching TRBD2 (6 bases). Germline-derived CDR1 and CDR2 are MDHEN and SYDVKM. This CDR3 has 10 residues. Deletions cut 5 bases from V and 10 bases from J, with 6 bases between. The CDR3 bases are TGTGCCAGCAGTGGGGGGGAGCAGTTCTTC. Translating gives CASSGGEQFF.

The V gene is TRBV6-5, the J gene TRBJ2-7; TRBD2 is a possible D gene (5 bases). The CDR3 is 16 residues long. Trimming cost V 0 bases and J 0 bases, with 12 bases left between them. From germline, CDR1 is MNHEY and CDR2 SVGAGI. The CDR3 is CASSYSNGKSSYEQYF. DNA of the CDR3: TGTGCCAGCAGTTACTCGAACGGGAAAAGCTCCTACGAGCAGTACTTC.

The chain joins TRBV2 to TRBJ2-2, with TRBD2 matching over 8 bases. Per the germline V gene, CDR1 is SNHLY and CDR2 is FYNNEI. The CDR3 contains 14 residues. J gave up 3 bases and V 7 bases, and 4 bases lay outside the gene matches. CDR3 in DNA: TGTGCCAGCAAAGCGGGGGCCCACACCGGGGAGCTGTTTTTT. It encodes CASKAGAHTGELFF.

V usage is TRBV28 and J usage is TRBJ2-1; D unresolved. The CDR3 runs to 11 residues. Germline-derived CDR1 and CDR2 are MDHEN and SYDVKM. V shed 4 bases and J shed 9 bases, with 7 bases lying between them. CDR3 nucleotides: TGTGCCAGCAGTTATCTTAGTGAGCAGTTCTTC. It translates to CASSYLSEQFF.

The genes are TRBV9 and TRBJ1-1, with D unresolved. Looked up from germline, CDR1 is SGDLS and CDR2 is YYNGEE. The germline V and J ends were trimmed by 3 bases and 0 bases, with 9 bases remaining between them. The CDR3 spans 14 residues. The CDR3 region is CASSAQVLNTEAFF. CDR3 bases: TGTGCCAGCAGCGCTCAGGTGCTGAACACTGAAGCTTTCTTT.

The rearrangement joins TRBV19 to TRBJ1-5; 9 positions agree with TRBD1. Trimming cost V 4 bases and J 0 bases; bases outside gene matches: 13. In germline, CDR1 is LNHDA, CDR2 SQIVND (reference sequence). There are 19 residues in the CDR3. CDR3 loop: CASSRRDRELTGSNQPQHF. The CDR3 nucleotides read TGTGCCAGTAGTAGACGGGACAGGGAATTAACGGGTAGCAATCAGCCCCAGCATTTT.

V usage is TRBV7-7 and J usage is TRBJ2-2, with TRBD1 identical over 8 bases. After removal of 5 bases from V and 4 bases from J, the junction contained 12 bases not matched to a gene. The CDR3 spans 17 residues. Per germline, CDR1 SSHAT and CDR2 FNYEAQ (reference sequence). The chain's CDR3 is CASSARQGQAFTGELFF. The CDR3 DNA is TGTGCCAGCAGCGCCAGACAGGGACAGGCTTTCACCGGGGAGCTGTTTTTT.

The chain has TRBV6-1 and TRBJ1-2; tentative D call: TRBD1 (5 bases). V was cut by 5 bases and J by 4 bases, with 17 bases left in between. Per germline, CDR1 MNHNS and CDR2 SASEGT. The CDR3 consists of 15 residues. The CDR3 is CASSLQALEPYGYTF. For the CDR3, the DNA is TGTGCCAGCAGTTTACAGGCTCTAGAACCCTATGGCTACACCTTC.

For the CDR3, the DNA is TGTGCCACCAGCAGAGTCACGAGCACCGGGGAGCTGTTTTTT. It is translated as CATSRVTSTGELFF. The V and J genes are TRBV15 and TRBJ2-2; D remains unclear. V was pared by 1 base and J by 4 bases, with 7 bases between. The V gene's germline CDR1 is LNHNV and CDR2 YYDKDF (reference sequence). The CDR3 has 14 residues.

The genes are TRBV11-2 and TRBJ2-3; 10 nucleotides align to TRBD2. V dropped 2 bases and J dropped 8; count of bases not matched to a gene: 7. Per germline, CDR1 SGHAT and CDR2 FQNNGV. The CDR3 is 15 amino acids. The chain's CDR3 is CASSLYSGGPGTQYF. CDR3 bases: TGTGCCAGCAGCTTATATAGCGGGGGGCCTGGTACGCAGTATTTT.

This clone is a singleton in its sample. The chain couples TRBV27 to TRBJ2-7; 10 bases are a match to TRBD1. In germline, CDR1 is MNHEY, CDR2 SMNVEV (reference sequence). CDR3 size: 16 residues. Germline trimming cut 4 bases from V and 4 bases from J; bases unmatched to any gene: 10. CDR3 protein: CASSSPRRTGGYEQYF. The CDR3 DNA reads TGTGCCAGCAGTTCCCCAAGACGGACAGGGGGGTACGAGCAGTACTTC.

The chain employs TRBV28 and TRBJ2-3, with TRBD2 matching 13 bases. V lost 3 bases and J lost 6; bases outside the gene matches: 12. This CDR3 has 18 residues. The germline V gene has CDR1 MDHEN and CDR2 SYDVKM. In nucleotides, the CDR3 is TGTGCCAGCAGTTTTCCCACTACTAGCGGGGGGGCTGGGGATACGCAGTATTTT. It specifies CASSFPTTSGGAGDTQYF.

The chain is built from TRBV28 and TRBJ1-2, with D unclear. Between the trimmed V and J ends, which lost 5 bases and 8 bases, there was a span of 12 bases. The CDR3 loop spans 12 amino acids. CDR1 is MDHEN and CDR2 is SYDVKM in the germline V gene. The CDR3 protein is CASSRGGFGYTF. The CDR3 coding sequence is TGTGCCAGCAGTCGGGGAGGGTTCGGCTACACCTTC.

This chain uses TRBV10-3 with TRBJ1-5; D remains unclear. The CDR3 length is 14 residues. Germline V CDR1 and CDR2: ENHRY, SYGVKD. Trimming took off 4 bases at V and 4 bases at J, with 11 bases between the two ends. The CDR3 coding sequence is TGTGCCATCAGTGCGAGCGGGGAAAATCAGCCCCAGCATTTT. It specifies CAISASGENQPQHF.